This record looks at one TCR beta chain sequence and its context. Its target is unknown. This specimen belongs to a study of beta chain features in type 1 diabetes. The isolated RNA, all of it, was reverse transcribed, so expressed TCRB transcripts were what got sequenced. Only in-frame clones appear in the TCRdb table, and some are missing; sequencing was by immunoSEQ multiplex PCR. Of some 200,000 clones in the sample, about a tenth are singletons; the top ten hold roughly 1.4%. The study, taken as a whole, reports: Insertion counts at VDJ junctions were lower in type 1 diabetes patients, who also showed more deletions there.

The CDR3 runs 15 residues. From germline, CDR1 is SEHNR and CDR2 FQNEAQ (reference sequence). The ends were cut back, 5 bases at V and 3 bases at J, with 15 bases in the middle. The sequence was collected from a man aged 18 to 29 in good health. V and J are TRBV7-9 and TRBJ2-3; D call uncertain. Input material: central memory CD4+ T cells from blood. The DNA of the CDR3 is TGTGCCAGCAGCCAACAACGACCTGGGACAGATACGCAGTATTTT. This gives the protein CASSQQRPGTDTQYF.